This T cell receptor beta chain comes out of a study of T cell clones after liver transplantation (dated by TCRdb to about 2019). Context from the whole study: The samples were obtained from ITN030ST, a randomized trial that attempted immunosuppression withdrawal within 2 years after liver transplantation. After a pre-transplant mixed lymphocyte reaction, TCRbeta sequencing was used to pinpoint donor-reactive T cell clones, which were subsequently tracked in post-transplant blood. As an antigen-independent comparator for donor-reactive sequences, third party-reactive TCRbeta sequences were also identified from pre-transplant MLRs. Three of the eight recipients were HCV-positive; the others were transplanted for non-autoimmune, non-viral indications. Until randomization at 12-24 months post-transplant, subjects were given standard immunosuppression, with no induction therapy. Tolerance was defined as complete withdrawal of immunosuppression for at least one year without a rise in liver enzymes beyond twice the upper limit of normal. Blood samples were collected pre-transplant, pre-randomization before withdrawal, and post-randomization after either full withdrawal or failed withdrawal. The study cohort included 8 liver transplant recipients, of whom 3 were classified as tolerant and 5 as non-tolerant. General findings and caveats noted by the study authors: In two subjects, low numbers of available donor cells limited the measurable donor-reactive repertoire. Once repertoire turnover was taken into account, donor-reactive detection showed a significant reduction for CD4 in 7 of 8 subjects and for CD8 in 8 of 8. Because of small, heterogeneous patient numbers and non-standardized post-transplant time points, the conclusions were only preliminary. In 5 of 8 subjects, regardless of tolerance or HCV status, circulating donor-reactive CD4 TCRbeta sequences dropped significantly post-transplant. Because no allograft tissue specimens were available, donor-reactive T cells may have migrated into the graft instead of being deleted. The decline in donor-reactive sequences exceeded the decline in third party-reactive sequences, suggesting partial antigen-specific deletion that was unrelated to withdrawal success.

The table lists this clone with a count of one. The target of this receptor is not known. The input lacks base qualities; no much larger clone sits a single base away. High-throughput TCRbeta CDR3 sequencing of frozen genomic DNA was performed by immunoSEQ, with PCR amplification, mapping, bias correction and internal controls included. The paper's processing steps were these. Only productive rearrangements were retained, and each unique TCRbeta sequence was defined by its CDR3 nucleotide sequence together with its V and J gene. Donor-reactive sequences required at least 5-fold expansion in CFSE-low cells versus unstimulated pre-transplant cells and at least 0.01% frequency. Per-subject minimum frequency thresholds, based on the lowest-template unstimulated sample, ensured at least 90% detection power. Jensen-Shannon divergence between the top 1000 TCRbeta sequences post-transplant and pre-transplant was used to measure repertoire turnover. Changes in detection of donor-reactive sequences were tested with two-sided Fisher's exact tests. This is the immuneACCESS table as TCRdb keeps it, with only in-frame sequences that have V and J called. A part of the clones is gone; compared with another copy, unresolved V genes explain less than half, and the rest is unexplained. Clonal size and the V and J genes are those of that table, whereas D and trimming came from the DNA. Recorded for this sample are around 77,000 clones; approximately 80% of them occurred a single time. Of the sample, about 0.79% falls within the top ten clones.

The CDR3 measures 13 amino acids from cysteine to phenylalanine. The only DNA kept is the CDR3, 39 bases in frame from the first base. V and J lose 0 bases and 4 bases, and a span of 6 bases separates them. The CDR1 and CDR2 encoded by the germline V gene are KGHSH and LQKENI. Thawed unstimulated PBMCs were stained for CD3, CD4 and CD8 and FACS-sorted into CD3+CD4+ and CD3+CD8+ populations. All 8 studied subjects were randomized to withdrawal of immunosuppression. The Qiagen DNeasy Blood and Tissue Kit was used to isolate genomic DNA. Sequences were derived from CD4+ T cells from blood, sampled 12 months after liver transplant. This receptor was taken from a human patient who received a liver transplant. Some T cells may originate with the graft donor following a transplant. In this chain, TRBV18 is recombined with TRBJ1-1; a confident D gene designation cannot be given. This receptor carries the CDR3 CASSPPGITEAFF. The nucleotides are TGTGCCAGCTCACCACCGGGAATCACTGAAGCTTTCTTT.